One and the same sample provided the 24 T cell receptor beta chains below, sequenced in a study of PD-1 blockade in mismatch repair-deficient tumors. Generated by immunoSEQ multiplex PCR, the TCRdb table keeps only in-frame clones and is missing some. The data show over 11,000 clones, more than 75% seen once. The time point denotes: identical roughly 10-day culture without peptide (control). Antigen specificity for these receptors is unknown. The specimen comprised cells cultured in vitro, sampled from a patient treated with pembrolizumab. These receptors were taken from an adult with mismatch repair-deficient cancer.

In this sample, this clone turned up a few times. The DNA of the CDR3 is TGTGCCAGTACCCCGATACGGAGCAACACTGAAGCTTTCTTT. The encoded protein is CASTPIRSNTEAFF. The chain recombines TRBV19 with TRBJ1-1; D remains unclear. CDR1 and CDR2 from the germline V gene are LNHDA and SQIVND (reference sequence). Trimming shortened V by 7 bases and J by 2 bases, and 14 bases separated the two germline ends. CDR3 length equals 14 residues.

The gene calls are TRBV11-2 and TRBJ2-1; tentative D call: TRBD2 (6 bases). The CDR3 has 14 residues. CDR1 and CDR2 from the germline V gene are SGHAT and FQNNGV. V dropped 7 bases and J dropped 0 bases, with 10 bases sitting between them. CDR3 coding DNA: TGTGCCAGCACCTCGGGACTCTCCTACAATGAGCAGTTCTTC. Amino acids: CASTSGLSYNEQFF.

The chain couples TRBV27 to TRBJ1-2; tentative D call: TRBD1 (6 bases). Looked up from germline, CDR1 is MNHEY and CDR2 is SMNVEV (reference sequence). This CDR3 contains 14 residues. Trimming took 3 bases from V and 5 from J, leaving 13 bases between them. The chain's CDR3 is CASSLRGRLYGYTF. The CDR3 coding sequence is TGTGCCAGCAGTTTGAGGGGGAGGTTGTATGGCTACACCTTC.

Here the CDR3 reads CASSSRGGSDEQYF. CDR3 nucleotide sequence: TGTGCCAGCAGCTCCCGTGGCGGGAGCGACGAGCAGTACTTC. The V call is TRBV7-9, the J call TRBJ2-7, with TRBD2 matching 7 bases. V dropped 4 bases and J dropped 5; count of bases not matched to a gene: 8. CDR3 length: 14 amino acids. The V gene's germline CDR1 is SEHNR and CDR2 FQNEAQ (reference sequence).

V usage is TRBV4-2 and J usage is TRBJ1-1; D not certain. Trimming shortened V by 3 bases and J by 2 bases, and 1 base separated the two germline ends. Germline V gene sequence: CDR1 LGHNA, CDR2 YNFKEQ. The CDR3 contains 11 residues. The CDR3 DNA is TGTGCCAGCAGCCACAACACTGAAGCTTTCTTT. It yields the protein CASSHNTEAFF.

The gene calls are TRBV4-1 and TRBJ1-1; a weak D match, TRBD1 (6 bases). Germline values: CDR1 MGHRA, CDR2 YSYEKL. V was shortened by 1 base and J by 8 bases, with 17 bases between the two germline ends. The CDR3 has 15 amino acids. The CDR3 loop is CASSQGAGAAWEAFF. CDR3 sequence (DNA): TGCGCCAGCAGCCAAGGGGCGGGGGCAGCCTGGGAAGCTTTCTTT.

CDR3 loop: CASSPYPGAIDTQYF. CDR3 nucleotide sequence: TGTGCCAGCAGCCCATACCCGGGAGCGATAGATACGCAGTATTTT. The rearrangement joins TRBV11-2 to TRBJ2-3, with a possible D match to TRBD2 (6 bases). The CDR3 extends over 15 amino acids. V gave up 5 bases and J gave up 5 bases, with 17 bases separating them. Germline V gives CDR1 SGHAT, CDR2 FQNNGV.

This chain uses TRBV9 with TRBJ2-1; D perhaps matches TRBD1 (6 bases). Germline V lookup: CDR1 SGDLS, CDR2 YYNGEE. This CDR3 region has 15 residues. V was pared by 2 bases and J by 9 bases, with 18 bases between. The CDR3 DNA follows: TGTGCCAGCAGCGTCGGTGGGCAGGGGCAAGGTGAGCAGTTCTTC. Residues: CASSVGGQGQGEQFF.

CDR3 sequence: CASRSGDAAKNIQYF. The CDR3 bases are TGTGCCAGTAGGTCAGGGGATGCAGCCAAAAACATTCAGTACTTC. This chain joins TRBV19 and TRBJ2-4, with D possibly TRBD1 on 6 matching bases. The CDR3 has 15 residues. V was pared by 6 bases and J by 0 bases, with 12 bases between. Germline V CDR1 and CDR2: LNHDA, SQIVND (reference sequence).

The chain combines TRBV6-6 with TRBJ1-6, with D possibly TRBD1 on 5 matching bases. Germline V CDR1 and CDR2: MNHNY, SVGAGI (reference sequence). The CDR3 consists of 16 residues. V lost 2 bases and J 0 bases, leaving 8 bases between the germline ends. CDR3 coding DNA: TGTGCCAGCAGTTACGGGGCGAGCTCCTATAATTCACCCCTCCACTTT. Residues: CASSYGASSYNSPLHF.

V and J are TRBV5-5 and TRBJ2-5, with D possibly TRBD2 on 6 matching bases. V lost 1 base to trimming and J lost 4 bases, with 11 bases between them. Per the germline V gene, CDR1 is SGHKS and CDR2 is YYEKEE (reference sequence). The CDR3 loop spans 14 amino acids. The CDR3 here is CASSLSAGLETQYF. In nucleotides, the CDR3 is TGTGCCAGCAGCTTGTCTGCGGGACTAGAGACCCAGTACTTC.

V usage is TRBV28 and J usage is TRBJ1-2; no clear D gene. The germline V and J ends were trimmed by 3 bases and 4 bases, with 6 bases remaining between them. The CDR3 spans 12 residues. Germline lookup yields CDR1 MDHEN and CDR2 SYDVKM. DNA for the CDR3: TGTGCCAGCAGTTTCGGCAGCTATGGCTACACCTTC. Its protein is CASSFGSYGYTF.

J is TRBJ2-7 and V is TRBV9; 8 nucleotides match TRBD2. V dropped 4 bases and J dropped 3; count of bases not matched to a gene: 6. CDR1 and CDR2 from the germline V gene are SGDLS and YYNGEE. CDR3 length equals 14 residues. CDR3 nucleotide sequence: TGTGCCAGCAGCCCAACGGGACTAGTCTACGAGCAGTACTTC. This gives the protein CASSPTGLVYEQYF.

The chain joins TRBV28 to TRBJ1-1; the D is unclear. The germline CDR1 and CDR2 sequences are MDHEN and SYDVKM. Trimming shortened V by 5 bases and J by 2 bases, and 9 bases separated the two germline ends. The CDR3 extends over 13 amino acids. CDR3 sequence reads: CASSRTINTEAFF. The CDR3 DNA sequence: TGTGCCAGCAGTAGAACAATAAACACTGAAGCTTTCTTT.

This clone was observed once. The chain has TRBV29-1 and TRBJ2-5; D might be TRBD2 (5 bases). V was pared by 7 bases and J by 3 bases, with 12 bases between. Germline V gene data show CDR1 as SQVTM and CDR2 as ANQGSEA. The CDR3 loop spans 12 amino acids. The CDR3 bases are TGCAGCGGCCTGGACTGGGAAGAGACCCAGTACTTC. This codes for CSGLDWEETQYF.

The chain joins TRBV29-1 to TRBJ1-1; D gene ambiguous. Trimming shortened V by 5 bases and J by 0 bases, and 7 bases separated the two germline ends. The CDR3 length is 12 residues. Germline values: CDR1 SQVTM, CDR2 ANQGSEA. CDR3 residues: CSVFTMNTEAFF. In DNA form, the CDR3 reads TGCAGCGTTTTTACCATGAACACTGAAGCTTTCTTT. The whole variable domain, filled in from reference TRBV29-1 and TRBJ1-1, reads SAVISQKPSRDICQRGTSLTIQCQVDSQVTMMFWYRQQPGQSLTLIATANQGSEATYESGFVIDKFPISRPNLTFSTLTVSNMSPEDSSIYLCSVFTMNTEAFFGQGTRLTVV.

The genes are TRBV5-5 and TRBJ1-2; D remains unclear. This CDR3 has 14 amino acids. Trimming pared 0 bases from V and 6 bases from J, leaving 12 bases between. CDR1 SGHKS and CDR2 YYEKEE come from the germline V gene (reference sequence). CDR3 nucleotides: TGTGCCAGCAGCTTGGTCGTTCGGTTCGATGGCTACACCTTC. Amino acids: CASSLVVRFDGYTF.

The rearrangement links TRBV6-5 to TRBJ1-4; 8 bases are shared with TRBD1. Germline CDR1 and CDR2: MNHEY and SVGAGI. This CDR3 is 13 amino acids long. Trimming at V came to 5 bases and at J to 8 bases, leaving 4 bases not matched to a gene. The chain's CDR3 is CASSHRTGEKLFF. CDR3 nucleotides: TGTGCCAGCAGTCACCGGACAGGGGAAAAACTGTTTTTT.

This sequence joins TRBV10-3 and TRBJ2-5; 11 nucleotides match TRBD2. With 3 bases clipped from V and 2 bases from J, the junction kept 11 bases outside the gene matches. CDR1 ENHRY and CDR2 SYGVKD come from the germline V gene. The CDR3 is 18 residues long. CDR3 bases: TGTGCCATCAGTGACCCGGGACTAGCGGAGAACCATCAAGAGACCCAGTACTTC. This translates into CAISDPGLAENHQETQYF.

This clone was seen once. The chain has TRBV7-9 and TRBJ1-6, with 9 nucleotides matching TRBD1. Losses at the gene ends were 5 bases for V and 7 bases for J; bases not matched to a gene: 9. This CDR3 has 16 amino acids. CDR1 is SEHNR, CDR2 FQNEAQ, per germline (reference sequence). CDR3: CASSRDRARTNSPLHF. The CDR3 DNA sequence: TGTGCCAGCAGCAGGGACAGGGCCAGAACGAATTCACCCCTCCACTTT.

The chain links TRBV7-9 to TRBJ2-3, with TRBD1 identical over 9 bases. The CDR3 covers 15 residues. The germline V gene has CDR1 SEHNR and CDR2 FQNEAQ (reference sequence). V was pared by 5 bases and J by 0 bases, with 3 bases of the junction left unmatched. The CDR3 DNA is TGTGCCAGCAGCCAGGGGACAGGGAGCACAGATACGCAGTATTTT. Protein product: CASSQGTGSTDTQYF.

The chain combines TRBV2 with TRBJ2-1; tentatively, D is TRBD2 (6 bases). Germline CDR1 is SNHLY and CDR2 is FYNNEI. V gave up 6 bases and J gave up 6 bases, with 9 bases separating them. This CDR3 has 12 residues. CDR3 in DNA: TGTGCCAGCAGGGGGGACTCCAATGAGCAGTTCTTC. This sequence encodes CASRGDSNEQFF.

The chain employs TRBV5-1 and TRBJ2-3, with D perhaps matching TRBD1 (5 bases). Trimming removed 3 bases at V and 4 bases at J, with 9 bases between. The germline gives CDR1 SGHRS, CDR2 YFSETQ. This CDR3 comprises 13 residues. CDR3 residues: CASSSQGSDTQYF. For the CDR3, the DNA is TGCGCCAGCAGCTCCCAGGGATCAGATACGCAGTATTTT. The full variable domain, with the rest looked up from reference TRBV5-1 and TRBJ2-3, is KAGVTQTPRYLIKTRGQQVTLSCSPISGHRSVSWYQQTPGQGLQFLFEYFSETQRNKGNFPGRFSGRQFSNSRSEMNVSTLELGDSALYLCASSSQGSDTQYFGPGTRLTVL.

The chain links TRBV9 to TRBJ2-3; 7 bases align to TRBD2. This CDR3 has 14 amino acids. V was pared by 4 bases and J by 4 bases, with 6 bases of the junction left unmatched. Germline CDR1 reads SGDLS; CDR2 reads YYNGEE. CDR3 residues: CASSKRREPDTQYF. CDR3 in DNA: TGTGCCAGCAGCAAGCGGCGGGAGCCAGATACGCAGTATTTT.